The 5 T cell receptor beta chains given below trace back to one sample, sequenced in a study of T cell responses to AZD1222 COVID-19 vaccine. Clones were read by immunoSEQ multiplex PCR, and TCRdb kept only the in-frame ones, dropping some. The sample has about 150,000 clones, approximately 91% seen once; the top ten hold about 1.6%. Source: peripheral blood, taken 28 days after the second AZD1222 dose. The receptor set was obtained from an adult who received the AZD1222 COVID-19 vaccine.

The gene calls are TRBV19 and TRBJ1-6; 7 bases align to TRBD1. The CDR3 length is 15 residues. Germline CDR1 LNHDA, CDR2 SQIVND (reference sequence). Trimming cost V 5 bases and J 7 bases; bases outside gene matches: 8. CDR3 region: CASSPTGDSNSPLHF. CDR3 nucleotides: TGTGCCAGTAGTCCTACAGGGGACTCGAATTCACCCCTCCACTTT.

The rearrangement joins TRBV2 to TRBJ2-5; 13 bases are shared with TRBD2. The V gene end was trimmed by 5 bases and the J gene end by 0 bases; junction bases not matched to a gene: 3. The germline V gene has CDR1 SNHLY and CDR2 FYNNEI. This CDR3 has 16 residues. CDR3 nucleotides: TGTGCCAGCAGTTGGGGACTAGCGGGATACCAAGAGACCCAGTACTTC. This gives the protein CASSWGLAGYQETQYF.

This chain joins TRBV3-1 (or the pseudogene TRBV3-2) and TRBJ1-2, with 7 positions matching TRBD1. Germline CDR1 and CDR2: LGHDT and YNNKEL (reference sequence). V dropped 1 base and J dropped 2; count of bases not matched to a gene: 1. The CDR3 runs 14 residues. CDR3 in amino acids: CASSQGTGNYGYTF. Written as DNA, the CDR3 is TGTGCCAGCAGCCAAGGGACAGGCAACTATGGCTACACCTTC.

The CDR3 spells CASTLGAGMTGELFF. CDR3 coding DNA: TGTGCCAGCACCCTGGGGGCCGGGATGACCGGGGAGCTGTTTTTT. The chain uses TRBV7-2 and TRBJ2-2, with a weak D call TRBD1 (6 bases). Trimming pared 7 bases from V and 5 bases from J, leaving 17 bases between. Germline values: CDR1 SGHTA, CDR2 FQGNSA. CDR3 length equals 15 residues.

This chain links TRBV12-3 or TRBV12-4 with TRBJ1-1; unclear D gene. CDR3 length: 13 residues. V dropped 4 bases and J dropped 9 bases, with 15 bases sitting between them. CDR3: CASSWTAVAKAFF. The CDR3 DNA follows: TGTGCCAGCAGTTGGACTGCGGTTGCTAAAGCTTTCTTT.